Here is one T cell receptor (beta chain) with its context. The antigen remains undetermined. Germline V gives CDR1 SGHAT, CDR2 FQNNGV. V dropped 1 base and J dropped 0 bases, with 9 bases sitting between them. The CDR3 spans 15 residues. Some clones are missing from TCRdb's copy, which holds only in-frame ones; the method was immunoSEQ multiplex PCR. The sample contains 100,000 to 150,000 clones, around 85% of which appear only once. The data are from a study of cytomegalovirus exposure and HLA in healthy donors. Whole-study findings and limits: According to a subsequent analysis, TCR clusters from the first cohort were inclined to appear together in the 110 or so validation repertoires.

The sequenced material came from PBMCs. This TCR came from a woman aged 25 to 39 in good health and CMV-seronegative. The J gene is TRBJ1-1, the V gene TRBV11-2; D is uncertain. CDR3 region: CASSLAVQLNTEAFF. The CDR3 bases are TGTGCCAGCAGCTTAGCGGTACAGCTGAACACTGAAGCTTTCTTT.